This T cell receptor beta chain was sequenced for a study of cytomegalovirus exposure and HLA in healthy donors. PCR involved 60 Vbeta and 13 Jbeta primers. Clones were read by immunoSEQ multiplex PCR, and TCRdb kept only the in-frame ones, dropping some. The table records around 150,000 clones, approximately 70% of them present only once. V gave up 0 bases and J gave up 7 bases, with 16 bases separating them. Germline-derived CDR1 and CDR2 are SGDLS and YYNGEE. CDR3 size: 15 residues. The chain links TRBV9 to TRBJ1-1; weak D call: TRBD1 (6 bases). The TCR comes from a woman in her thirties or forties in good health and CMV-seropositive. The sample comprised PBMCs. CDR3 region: CASSVGPWGQDEAFF. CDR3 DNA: TGTGCCAGCAGCGTAGGACCCTGGGGGCAGGATGAAGCTTTCTTT.